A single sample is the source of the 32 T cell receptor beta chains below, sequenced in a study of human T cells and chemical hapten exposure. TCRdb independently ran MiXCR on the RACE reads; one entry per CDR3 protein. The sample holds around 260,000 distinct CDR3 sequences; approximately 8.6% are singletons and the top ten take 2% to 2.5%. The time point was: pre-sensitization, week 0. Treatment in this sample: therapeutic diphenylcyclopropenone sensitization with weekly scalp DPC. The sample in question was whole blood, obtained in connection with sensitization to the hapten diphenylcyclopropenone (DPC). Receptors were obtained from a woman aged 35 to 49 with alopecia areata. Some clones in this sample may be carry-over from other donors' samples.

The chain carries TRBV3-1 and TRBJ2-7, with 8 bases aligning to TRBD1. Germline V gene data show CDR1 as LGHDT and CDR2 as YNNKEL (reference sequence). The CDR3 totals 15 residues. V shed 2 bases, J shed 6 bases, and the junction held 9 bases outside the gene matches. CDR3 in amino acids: CASSQLQGVEGEQYF. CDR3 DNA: TGTGCCAGCAGCCAACTACAGGGGGTTGAGGGCGAGCAGTACTTC.

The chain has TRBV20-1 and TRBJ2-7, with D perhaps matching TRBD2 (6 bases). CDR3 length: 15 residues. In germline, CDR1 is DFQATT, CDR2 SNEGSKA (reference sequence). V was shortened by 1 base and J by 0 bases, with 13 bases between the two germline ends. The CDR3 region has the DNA TGCAGTGCTAGAGGGGGGGTCGGCGCCTCCTACGAGCAGTACTTC. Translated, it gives CSARGGVGASYEQYF.

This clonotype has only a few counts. The CDR3: CASSLDTSYEQYF. The CDR3 nucleotides read TGTGCCAGCAGCTTAGACACCTCCTACGAGCAGTACTTC. The chain combines TRBV7-9 with TRBJ2-7; no clear D. The CDR3 is 13 residues long. The V gene lost 1 base and the J gene lost 0 bases, with 4 bases spanning the gap. The germline V gene encodes CDR1 SEHNR and CDR2 FQNEAQ (reference sequence).

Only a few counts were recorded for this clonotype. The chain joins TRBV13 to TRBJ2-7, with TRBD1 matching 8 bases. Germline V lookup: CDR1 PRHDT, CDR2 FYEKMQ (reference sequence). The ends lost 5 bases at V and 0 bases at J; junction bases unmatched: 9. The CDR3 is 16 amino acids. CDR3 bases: TGTGCCAGCAGCAGAAAGCCGGGACAGGTCTCCTACGAGCAGTACTTC. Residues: CASSRKPGQVSYEQYF. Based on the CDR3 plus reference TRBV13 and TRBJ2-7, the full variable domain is AAGVIQSPRHLIKEKRETATLKCYPIPRHDTVYWYQQGPGQDPQFLISFYEKMQSDKGSIPDRFSAQQFSDYHSELNMSSLELGDSALYFCASSRKPGQVSYEQYFGPGTRLTVT.

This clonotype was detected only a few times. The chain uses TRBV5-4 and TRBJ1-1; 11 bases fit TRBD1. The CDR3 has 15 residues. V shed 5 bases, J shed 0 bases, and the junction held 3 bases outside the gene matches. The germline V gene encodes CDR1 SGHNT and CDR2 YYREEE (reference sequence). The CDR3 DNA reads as TGTGCCAGCAGGGGGACAGGGGGAGTGAACACTGAAGCTTTCTTT. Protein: CASRGTGGVNTEAFF.

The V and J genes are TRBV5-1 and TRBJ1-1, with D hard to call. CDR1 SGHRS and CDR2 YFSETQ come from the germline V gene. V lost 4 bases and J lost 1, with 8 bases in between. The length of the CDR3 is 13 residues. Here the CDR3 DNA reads TGCGCCAGCAGCAATCAAGCGAACACTGAAGCTTTCTTT. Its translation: CASSNQANTEAFF. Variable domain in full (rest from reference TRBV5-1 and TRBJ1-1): KAGVTQTPRYLIKTRGQQVTLSCSPISGHRSVSWYQQTPGQGLQFLFEYFSETQRNKGNFPGRFSGRQFSNSRSEMNVSTLELGDSALYLCASSNQANTEAFFGQGTRLTVV.

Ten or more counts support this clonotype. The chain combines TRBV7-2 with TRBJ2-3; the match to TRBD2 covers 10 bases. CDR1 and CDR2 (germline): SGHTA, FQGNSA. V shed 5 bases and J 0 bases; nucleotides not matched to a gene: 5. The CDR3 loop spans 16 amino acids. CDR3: CASSRRTSGSTDTQYF. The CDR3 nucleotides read TGTGCCAGCAGCCGAAGGACTAGCGGTAGCACAGATACGCAGTATTTT. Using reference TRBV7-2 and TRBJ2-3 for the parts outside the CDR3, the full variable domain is GAGVSQSPSNKVTEKGKDVELRCDPISGHTALYWYRQSLGQGLEFLIYFQGNSAPDKSGLPSDRFSAERTGGSVSTLTIQRTQQEDSAVYLCASSRRTSGSTDTQYFGPGTRLTVL.

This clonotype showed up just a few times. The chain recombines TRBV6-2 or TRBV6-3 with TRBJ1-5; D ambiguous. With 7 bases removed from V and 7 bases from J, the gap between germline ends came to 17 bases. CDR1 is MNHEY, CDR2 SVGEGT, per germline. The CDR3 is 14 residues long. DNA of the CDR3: TGTGCCAGCAATCAAGACCAAATCCTACAGCCCCAGCATTTT. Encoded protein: CASNQDQILQPQHF.

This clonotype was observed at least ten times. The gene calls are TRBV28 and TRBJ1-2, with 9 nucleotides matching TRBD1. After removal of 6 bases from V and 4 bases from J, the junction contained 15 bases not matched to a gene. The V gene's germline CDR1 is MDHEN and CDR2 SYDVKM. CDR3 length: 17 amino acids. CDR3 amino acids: CASRTSFGQGLGYGYTF. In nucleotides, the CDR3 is TGTGCCAGCAGAACCAGTTTCGGACAGGGGCTTGGCTATGGCTACACCTTC.

The CDR3: CASSYTVTSYEQYF. CDR3 bases: TGTGCCAGCTCCTATACTGTGACATCCTACGAGCAGTACTTC. This rearrangement joins TRBV6-2 or TRBV6-3 to TRBJ2-7; D ambiguous. This CDR3 contains 14 residues. CDR1 and CDR2 (germline): MNHEY, SVGEGT. Trimming stripped 8 bases from V and 1 base from J, with 15 bases between.

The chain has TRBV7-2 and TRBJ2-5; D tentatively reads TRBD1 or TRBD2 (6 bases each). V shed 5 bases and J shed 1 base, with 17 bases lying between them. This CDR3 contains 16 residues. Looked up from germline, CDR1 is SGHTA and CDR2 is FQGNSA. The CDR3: CASSTSGGGSQETQYF. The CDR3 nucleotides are TGTGCCAGCAGCACCAGCGGAGGGGGTTCCCAAGAGACCCAGTACTTC.

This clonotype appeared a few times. The chain's CDR3 is CASIPPQGRNTEAFF. CDR3 nucleotide sequence: TGTGCCAGCATTCCTCCCCAGGGTCGGAACACTGAAGCTTTCTTT. This chain connects TRBV28 to TRBJ1-1; D might be TRBD1 (5 bases). Trimming took 7 bases from V and 1 from J, leaving 16 bases between them. The CDR3 is 15 amino acids. CDR1 and CDR2 (germline): MDHEN, SYDVKM. Variable domain in full (rest from reference TRBV28 and TRBJ1-1): DVKVTQSSRYLVKRTGEKVFLECVQDMDHENMFWYRQDPGLGLRLIYFSYDVKMKEKGDIPEGYSVSREKKERFSLILESASTNQTSMYLCASIPPQGRNTEAFFGQGTRLTVV.

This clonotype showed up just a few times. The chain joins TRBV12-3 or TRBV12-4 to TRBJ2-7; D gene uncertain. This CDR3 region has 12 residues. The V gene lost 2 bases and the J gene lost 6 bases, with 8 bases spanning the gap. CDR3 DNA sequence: TGTGCCAGCAGTTTATCGAGAGGCGAGCAGTACTTC. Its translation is CASSLSRGEQYF.

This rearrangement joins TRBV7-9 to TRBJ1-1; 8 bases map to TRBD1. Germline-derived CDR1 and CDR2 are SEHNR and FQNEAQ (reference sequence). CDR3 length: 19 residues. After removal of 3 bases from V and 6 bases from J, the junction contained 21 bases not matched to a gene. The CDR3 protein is CASSFPRGQGGGVLAEAFF. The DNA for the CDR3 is TGTGCCAGCAGCTTCCCCAGGGGGCAGGGAGGAGGGGTCCTGGCTGAAGCTTTCTTT.

CDR3 loop: CASSLTTGGRWEQYF. The CDR3 region has the DNA TGTGCCAGCAGTTTAACGACAGGGGGCCGGTGGGAGCAGTACTTC. The chain couples TRBV12-3 or TRBV12-4 to TRBJ2-7; 10 bases are a match to TRBD1. V lost 2 bases, J lost 7 bases, and 8 bases stayed unmatched. This CDR3 is built from 15 residues.

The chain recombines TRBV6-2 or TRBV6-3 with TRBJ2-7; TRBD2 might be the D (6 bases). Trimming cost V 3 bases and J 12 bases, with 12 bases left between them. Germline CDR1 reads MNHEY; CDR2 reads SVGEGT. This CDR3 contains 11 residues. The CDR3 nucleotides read TGTGCCAGCAGTTATGGAGGGGATCCGTACTTC. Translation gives CASSYGGDPYF.

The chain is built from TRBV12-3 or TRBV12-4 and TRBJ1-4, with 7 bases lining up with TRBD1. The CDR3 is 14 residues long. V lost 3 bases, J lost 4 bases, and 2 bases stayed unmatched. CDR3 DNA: TGTGCCAGCAGTTTTCACAGGGGTAATGAAAAACTGTTTTTT. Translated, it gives CASSFHRGNEKLFF.

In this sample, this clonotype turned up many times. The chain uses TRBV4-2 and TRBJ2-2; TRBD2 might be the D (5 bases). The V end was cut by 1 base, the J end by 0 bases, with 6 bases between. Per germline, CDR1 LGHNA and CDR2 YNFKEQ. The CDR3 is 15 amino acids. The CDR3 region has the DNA TGTGCCAGCAGCCAAGCGGGGACGAACACCGGGGAGCTGTTTTTT. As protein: CASSQAGTNTGELFF.

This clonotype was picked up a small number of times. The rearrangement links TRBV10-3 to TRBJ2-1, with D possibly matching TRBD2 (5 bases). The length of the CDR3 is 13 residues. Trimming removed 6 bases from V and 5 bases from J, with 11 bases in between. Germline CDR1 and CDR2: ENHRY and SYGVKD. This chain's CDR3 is CAISRTGNNEQFF. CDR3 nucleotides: TGTGCCATCAGCCGGACTGGAAACAATGAGCAGTTCTTC.

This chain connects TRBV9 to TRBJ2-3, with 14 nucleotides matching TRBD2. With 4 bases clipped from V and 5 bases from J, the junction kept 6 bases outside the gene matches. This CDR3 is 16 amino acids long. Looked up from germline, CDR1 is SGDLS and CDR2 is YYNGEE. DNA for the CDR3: TGTGCCAGCAGCTTGGGACTAGCGGGAGCGGGAGATACGCAGTATTTT. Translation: CASSLGLAGAGDTQYF.

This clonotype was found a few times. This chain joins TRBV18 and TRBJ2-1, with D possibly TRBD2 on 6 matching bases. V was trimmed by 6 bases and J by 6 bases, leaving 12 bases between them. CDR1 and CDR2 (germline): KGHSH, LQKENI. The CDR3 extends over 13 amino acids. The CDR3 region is CASSGLKANEQFF. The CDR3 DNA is TGTGCCAGCTCGGGACTGAAGGCCAATGAGCAGTTCTTC. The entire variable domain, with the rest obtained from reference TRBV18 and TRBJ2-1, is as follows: NAGVMQNPRHLVRRRGQEARLRCSPMKGHSHVYWYRQLPEEGLKFMVYLQKENIIDESGMPKERFSAEFPKEGPSILRIQQVVRGDSAAYFCASSGLKANEQFFGPGTRLTVL.

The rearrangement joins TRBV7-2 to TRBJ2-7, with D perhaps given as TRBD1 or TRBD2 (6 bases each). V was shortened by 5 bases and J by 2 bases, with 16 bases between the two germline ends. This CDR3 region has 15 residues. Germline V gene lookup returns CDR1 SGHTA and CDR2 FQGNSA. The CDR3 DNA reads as TGTGCCAGCAGCCTGGGGGGCGGGCTAGCCTACGAGCAGTACTTC. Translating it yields CASSLGGGLAYEQYF.

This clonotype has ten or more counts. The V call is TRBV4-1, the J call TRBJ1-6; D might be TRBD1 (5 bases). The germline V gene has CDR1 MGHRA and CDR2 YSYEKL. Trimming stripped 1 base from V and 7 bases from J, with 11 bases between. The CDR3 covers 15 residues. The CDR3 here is CASSQGGTHNSPLHF. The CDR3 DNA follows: TGCGCCAGCAGCCAAGGGGGCACTCACAATTCACCCCTCCACTTT.

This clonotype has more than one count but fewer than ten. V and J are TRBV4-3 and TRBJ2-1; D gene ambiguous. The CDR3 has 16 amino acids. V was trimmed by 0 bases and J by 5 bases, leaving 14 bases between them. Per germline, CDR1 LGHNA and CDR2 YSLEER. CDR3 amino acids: CASSQDYLPLNNEQFF. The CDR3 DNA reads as TGCGCCAGCAGCCAAGATTACCTTCCACTTAACAATGAGCAGTTCTTC.

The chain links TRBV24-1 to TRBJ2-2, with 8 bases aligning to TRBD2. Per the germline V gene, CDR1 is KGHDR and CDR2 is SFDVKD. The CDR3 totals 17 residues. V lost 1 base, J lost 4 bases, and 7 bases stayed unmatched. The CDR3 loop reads CATSDFGGRSSTGELFF. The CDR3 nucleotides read TGTGCCACCAGTGATTTCGGCGGGAGGTCAAGCACCGGGGAGCTGTTTTTT.

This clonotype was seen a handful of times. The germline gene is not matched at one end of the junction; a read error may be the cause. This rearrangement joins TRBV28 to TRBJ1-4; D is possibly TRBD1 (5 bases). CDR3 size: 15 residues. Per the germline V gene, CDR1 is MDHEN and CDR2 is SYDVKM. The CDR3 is CASRLRGMSNEKLFF. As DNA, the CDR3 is TGTGCCAGCCGTTTGCGGGGGATGTCTAATGAAAAACTGTTTTTT.

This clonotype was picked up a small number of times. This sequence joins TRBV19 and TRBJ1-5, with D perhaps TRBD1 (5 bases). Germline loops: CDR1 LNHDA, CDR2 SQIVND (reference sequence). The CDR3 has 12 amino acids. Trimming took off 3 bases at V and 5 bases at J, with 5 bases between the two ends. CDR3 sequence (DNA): TGTGCCAGTAGTATGGGACATCAGCCCCAGCATTTT. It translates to CASSMGHQPQHF.

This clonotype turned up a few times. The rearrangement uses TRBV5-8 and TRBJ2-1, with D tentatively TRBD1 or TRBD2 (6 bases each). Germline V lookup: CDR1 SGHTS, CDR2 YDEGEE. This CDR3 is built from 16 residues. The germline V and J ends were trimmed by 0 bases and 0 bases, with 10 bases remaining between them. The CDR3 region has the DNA TGTGCCAGCAGCTTGGTAGGGGGGCTCTCCTACAATGAGCAGTTCTTC. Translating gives CASSLVGGLSYNEQFF.

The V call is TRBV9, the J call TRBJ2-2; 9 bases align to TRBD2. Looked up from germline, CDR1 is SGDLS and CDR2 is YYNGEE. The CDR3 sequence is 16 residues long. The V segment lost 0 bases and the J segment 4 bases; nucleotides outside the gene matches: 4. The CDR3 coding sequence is TGTGCCAGCAGCGTAGCCCCAGCGGGGGGCACCGGGGAGCTGTTTTTT. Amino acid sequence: CASSVAPAGGTGELFF.

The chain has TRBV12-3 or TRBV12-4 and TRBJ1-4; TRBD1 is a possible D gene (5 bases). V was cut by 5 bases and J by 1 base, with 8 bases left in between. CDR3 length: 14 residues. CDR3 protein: CASSQGGTNEKLFF. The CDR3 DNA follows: TGTGCCAGCAGTCAGGGAGGAACTAATGAAAAACTGTTTTTT.

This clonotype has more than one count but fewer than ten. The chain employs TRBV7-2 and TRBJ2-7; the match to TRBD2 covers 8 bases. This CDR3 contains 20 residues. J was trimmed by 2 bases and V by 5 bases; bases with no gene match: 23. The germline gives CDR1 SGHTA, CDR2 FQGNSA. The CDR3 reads CASSPGARLPSAGDTYEQYF. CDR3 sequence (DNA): TGTGCCAGCAGCCCAGGAGCCAGGCTACCTTCAGCGGGAGATACCTACGAGCAGTACTTC.

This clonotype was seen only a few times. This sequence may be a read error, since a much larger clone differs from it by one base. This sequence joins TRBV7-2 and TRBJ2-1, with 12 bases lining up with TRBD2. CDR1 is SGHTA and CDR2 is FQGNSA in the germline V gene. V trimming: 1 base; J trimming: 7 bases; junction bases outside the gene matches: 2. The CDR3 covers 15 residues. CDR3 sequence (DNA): TGTGCCAGCAGCTTAGGGACTAGCGGGAAAAATGAGCAGTTCTTC. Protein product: CASSLGTSGKNEQFF.